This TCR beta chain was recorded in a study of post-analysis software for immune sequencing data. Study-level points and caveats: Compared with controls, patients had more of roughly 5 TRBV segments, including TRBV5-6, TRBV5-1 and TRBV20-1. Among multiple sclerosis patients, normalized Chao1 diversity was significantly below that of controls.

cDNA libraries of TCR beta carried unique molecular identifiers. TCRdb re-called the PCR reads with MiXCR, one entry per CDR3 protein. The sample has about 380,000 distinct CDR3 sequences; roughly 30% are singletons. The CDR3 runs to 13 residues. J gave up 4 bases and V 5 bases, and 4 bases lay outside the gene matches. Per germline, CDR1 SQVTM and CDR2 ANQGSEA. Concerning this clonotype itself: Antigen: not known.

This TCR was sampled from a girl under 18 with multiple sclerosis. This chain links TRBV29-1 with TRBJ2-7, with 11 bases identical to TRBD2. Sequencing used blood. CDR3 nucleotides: TGCAGCGTTTGGGGGACTAGCGGTTACGAGCAGTACTTC. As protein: CSVWGTSGYEQYF.